These 21 T cell receptor beta chains were all obtained from the same sample, sequenced in a study of T cell changes during pregnancy in multiple sclerosis. Libraries were prepared by immunoSEQ multiplex PCR; TCRdb keeps only in-frame clonotypes and omits some of them. The data show approximately 100,000 clones, with around 92% seen just once and 0.9% held by the top ten. Specimen: peripheral blood, collected before pregnancy. These receptors were obtained from a female donor with multiple sclerosis, enrolled in a pregnancy study.

The chain uses TRBV19 and TRBJ1-5; unclear D gene. CDR1 is LNHDA and CDR2 is SQIVND in the germline V gene (reference sequence). The CDR3 covers 16 residues. V shed 3 bases and J shed 2 bases, with 14 bases lying between them. CDR3 sequence (DNA): TGTGCCAGTAGTATTCTTGCGGGTGATGGCAATCAGCCCCAGCATTTT. Translating gives CASSILAGDGNQPQHF.

This clone was observed once. The V gene is TRBV25-1, the J gene TRBJ1-3; no clear D gene. This CDR3 is built from 13 residues. CDR1 is MGHDK and CDR2 is SYGVNS in the germline V gene. V was pared by 5 bases and J by 0 bases, with 5 bases between. CDR3 nucleotides: TGTGCCAGCAGTTACGGCTCTGGAAACACCATATATTTT. Protein sequence: CASSYGSGNTIYF.

This clone was found once. The gene calls are TRBV28 and TRBJ2-2, with D possibly being TRBD2 (7 bases). The CDR3 sequence is 15 residues long. CDR1 is MDHEN and CDR2 is SYDVKM in the germline V gene. V lost 6 bases and J 7 bases, leaving 18 bases between the germline ends. CDR3 region: CASSLGGPQGGELFF. CDR3 nucleotide sequence: TGTGCCAGCAGCCTGGGGGGGCCGCAGGGCGGGGAGCTGTTTTTT.

The V gene is TRBV19, the J gene TRBJ2-4, with a tentative D call TRBD1 (6 bases). The CDR3 extends over 15 amino acids. CDR1 is LNHDA, CDR2 SQIVND, per germline (reference sequence). V lost 5 bases and J 9 bases, leaving 20 bases between the germline ends. CDR3 in amino acids: CASSQFRGMGSIQYF. CDR3 in DNA: TGTGCCAGTAGTCAGTTTAGGGGGATGGGAAGCATTCAGTACTTC.

In the case of this clone: Distinct nucleotide sequences in the sample also encode this CDR3. CDR3 sequence: CASSYRGGNTEAFF. For the CDR3, the DNA is TGTGCCAGCAGTTACAGGGGAGGGAACACTGAAGCTTTCTTT. V is TRBV28 and J is TRBJ1-1, with 7 bases fitting TRBD1. V was pared by 4 bases and J by 1 base, with 3 bases of the junction left unmatched. The V gene's germline CDR1 is MDHEN and CDR2 SYDVKM. The CDR3 is 14 amino acids.

This clone was recorded a few times. This sequence joins TRBV9 and TRBJ2-1, with D maybe TRBD2 (6 bases). In germline, CDR1 is SGDLS, CDR2 YYNGEE. The CDR3 runs 14 residues. The V end lost 4 bases, the J end lost 8 bases, and 16 bases lay between the germline ends. CDR3 loop: CASSPCPGEDEQFF. The CDR3 coding sequence is TGTGCCAGCAGCCCCTGTCCGGGAGAGGATGAGCAGTTCTTC. Based on the CDR3 plus reference TRBV9 and TRBJ2-1, the full variable domain is DSGVTQTPKHLITATGQRVTLRCSPRSGDLSVYWYQQSLDQGLQFLIQYYNGEERAKGNILERFSAQQFPDLHSELNLSSLELGDSALYFCASSPCPGEDEQFFGPGTRLTVL.

V gene TRBV28 combines with J gene TRBJ2-7; 9 bases align to TRBD1. This CDR3 is built from 14 residues. The germline V gene has CDR1 MDHEN and CDR2 SYDVKM. Trimming cost V 4 bases and J 5 bases; bases outside gene matches: 6. CDR3 in DNA: TGTGCCAGCAGTTCGGGACAGGGATGGGACGAGCAGTACTTC. Amino acid sequence: CASSSGQGWDEQYF.

CDR3 loop: CASSPHRTGISYGYTF. The CDR3 DNA follows: TGTGCCAGCAGCCCACACCGGACAGGGATCAGCTATGGCTACACCTTC. V usage is TRBV7-9 and J usage is TRBJ1-2, with TRBD1 identical over 8 bases. CDR1 and CDR2 (germline): SEHNR, FQNEAQ (reference sequence). There are 16 residues in the CDR3. V was clipped by 5 bases and J by 4 bases; unmatched bases: 12.

The chain is built from TRBV28 and TRBJ2-2, with TRBD1 matching 7 bases. This CDR3 is 14 amino acids long. Losses at the gene ends were 8 bases for V and 4 bases for J; bases not matched to a gene: 7. Per germline, CDR1 MDHEN and CDR2 SYDVKM. CDR3: CASRETGTTGELFF. CDR3 bases: TGTGCCAGCCGAGAGACAGGGACCACCGGGGAGCTGTTTTTT.

CDR3 in DNA: TGCAGCGCCCTACCAGGGGGCCTGGACTATGGCTACACCTTC. This translates into CSALPGGLDYGYTF. This chain connects TRBV29-1 to TRBJ1-2; 8 bases line up with TRBD1. J was trimmed by 3 bases and V by 7 bases; bases with no gene match: 10. The V gene's germline CDR1 is SQVTM and CDR2 ANQGSEA. The CDR3 loop spans 14 amino acids. Combining the CDR3 with reference TRBV29-1 and TRBJ1-2 gives the whole variable domain SAVISQKPSRDICQRGTSLTIQCQVDSQVTMMFWYRQQPGQSLTLIATANQGSEATYESGFVIDKFPISRPNLTFSTLTVSNMSPEDSSIYLCSALPGGLDYGYTFGSGTRLTVV.

In nucleotides, the CDR3 is TGTGCCAGCAGCTTAGCCCCGTCTGGGGCCAACGTCCTGACTTTC. Protein: CASSLAPSGANVLTF. The chain links TRBV7-2 to TRBJ2-6; no definite D call. V gave up 0 bases and J gave up 1 base, with 4 bases separating them. The length of the CDR3 is 15 residues. Looked up from germline, CDR1 is SGHTA and CDR2 is FQGNSA.

This clone came up a few times. The J gene is TRBJ1-2, the V gene TRBV5-1, with TRBD1 as a possible D gene (6 bases). The CDR3 has 14 residues. The V end lost 0 bases, the J end lost 6 bases, and 12 bases lay between the germline ends. Germline-derived CDR1 and CDR2 are SGHRS and YFSETQ. CDR3 sequence reads: CASSLAMGANGYTF. CDR3 sequence (DNA): TGCGCCAGCAGCTTGGCCATGGGGGCGAATGGCTACACCTTC.

In its sample, this clone was seen once. The chain carries TRBV7-3 and TRBJ2-1; 14 bases are a match to TRBD2. The germline V gene has CDR1 SGHTA and CDR2 FQGTGA. The CDR3 consists of 15 residues. The trim removed 2 bases at V and 9 bases at J, leaving 3 bases unmatched. CDR3 loop: CASSLQTSGRGEQFF. The CDR3 bases are TGTGCCAGCAGCTTACAGACTAGCGGGAGGGGTGAGCAGTTCTTC.

The V call is TRBV6-1, the J call TRBJ1-1, with 7 bases fitting TRBD1. The CDR3 extends over 14 amino acids. V shed 2 bases and J 6 bases; nucleotides not matched to a gene: 6. Germline assignment: CDR1 MNHNS and CDR2 SASEGT. CDR3 nucleotides: TGTGCCAGCAGTGAAAACAGGGGAAGGGCTGAAGCTTTCTTT. Its translation is CASSENRGRAEAFF.

This chain connects TRBV7-9 to TRBJ2-1; TRBD2 aligns across 7 bases. The J segment lost 4 bases and the V segment lost 0 bases, leaving 3 bases of the junction unmatched. The germline V gene encodes CDR1 SEHNR and CDR2 FQNEAQ (reference sequence). The CDR3 loop spans 15 amino acids. The CDR3: CASSLAGGLYNEQFF. The CDR3 region has the DNA TGTGCCAGCAGCTTAGCGGGAGGGCTTTACAATGAGCAGTTCTTC. Combining the CDR3 with reference TRBV7-9 and TRBJ2-1 gives the whole variable domain DTGVSQNPRHKITKRGQNVTFRCDPISEHNRLYWYRQTLGQGPEFLTYFQNEAQLEKSRLLSDRFSAERPKGSFSTLEIQRTEQGDSAMYLCASSLAGGLYNEQFFGPGTRLTVL.

This chain joins TRBV20-1 and TRBJ2-5, with 8 bases identical to TRBD2. The germline V gene has CDR1 DFQATT and CDR2 SNEGSKA (reference sequence). The CDR3 has 11 amino acids. The CDR3 sequence is CSLSGGETQYF. CDR3 in DNA: TGCAGCCTTTCGGGGGGGGAGACCCAGTACTTC.

The chain links TRBV12-5 to TRBJ2-1; D unclear. Trimming removed 6 bases at V and 6 bases at J, with 6 bases between. The CDR3 length is 11 residues. The germline V gene has CDR1 LGHNT and CDR2 FRNRAP. For the CDR3, the DNA is TGTGCTAGTGGCTGGAGCAATGAGCAGTTCTTC. This codes for CASGWSNEQFF.

The chain joins TRBV6-5 to TRBJ1-3; 8 bases agree with TRBD1. The germline V gene has CDR1 MNHEY and CDR2 SVGAGI. The CDR3 covers 15 residues. V lost 6 bases to trimming and J lost 0 bases; unmatched junction nucleotides: 4. CDR3 in amino acids: CASSSRGLSGNTIYF. The CDR3 nucleotides are TGTGCCAGCAGCTCCAGGGGGCTCTCTGGAAACACCATATATTTT.

This clone was recorded once. The genes are TRBV5-1 and TRBJ1-1; TRBD1 agrees at 7 bases. Germline CDR1 reads SGHRS; CDR2 reads YFSETQ. The CDR3 covers 18 residues. V was clipped by 0 bases and J by 10 bases; unmatched bases: 21. The CDR3 nucleotides are TGCGCCAGCAGCTTGGGAGACAGGGACCCCGCGCGGCGGAGAGGAGCTTTCTTT. Encoded protein: CASSLGDRDPARRRGAFF.

This chain uses TRBV30 with TRBJ2-1, with 11 bases lining up with TRBD2. Trimming took 3 bases from V and 0 from J; bases not matched to a gene: 10. This CDR3 spans 18 amino acids. Germline CDR1 is GTSNPN and CDR2 is SVGIG (reference sequence). CDR3: CAWRMKRSGRDSYNEQFF. The CDR3 DNA reads as TGTGCCTGGAGGATGAAACGTAGCGGGAGGGACTCCTACAATGAGCAGTTCTTC.

V is TRBV7-8 and J is TRBJ2-1, with 8 bases identical to TRBD1. The CDR3 spans 16 residues. The V segment lost 5 bases and the J segment 2 bases; nucleotides outside the gene matches: 8. From germline, CDR1 is SGHVS and CDR2 FQNEAQ. The CDR3 here is CASSPDRASPYNEQFF. The CDR3 region has the DNA TGTGCCAGCAGCCCGGACAGGGCGAGTCCCTACAATGAGCAGTTCTTC.